A single sample gave rise to the 5 T cell receptor beta chains below, sequenced in a study of CD8+ T cells in alopecia areata. Extracted RNA was reverse transcribed into cDNA, the sequencing template. Libraries were prepared by immunoSEQ multiplex PCR; TCRdb keeps only in-frame clonotypes and omits some of them. Found here are approximately 61,000 clones, roughly 96% of them singletons; the top ten hold roughly 26%. The sample in question was CD8+ T cells sorted from blood, obtained at week 0. The receptors originated from a human donor with alopecia areata.

The chain employs TRBV27 and TRBJ1-2; the match to TRBD1 covers 9 bases. The V and J ends lost 5 bases and 3 bases, in that order; junction bases with no gene match: 13. This CDR3 is built from 17 residues. CDR1 is MNHEY, CDR2 SMNVEV, per germline (reference sequence). CDR3 nucleotide sequence: TGTGCCAGCAGTCCGGGACAGGGAAGGGGGGTCGACTATGGCTACACCTTC. Protein sequence: CASSPGQGRGVDYGYTF.

The chain has TRBV30 and TRBJ2-7; 9 bases fit TRBD1. Germline values: CDR1 GTSNPN, CDR2 SVGIG (reference sequence). The CDR3 runs 14 residues. J gave up 2 bases and V 3 bases, and 5 bases lay outside the gene matches. This chain's CDR3 is CAWSLGQGAYEQYF. The CDR3 DNA is TGTGCCTGGAGCTTGGGACAGGGTGCCTACGAGCAGTACTTC.

V and J are TRBV11-1 and TRBJ2-5; no firm D call. From germline, CDR1 is SGHAT and CDR2 FQDESV (reference sequence). The CDR3 runs 12 residues. Trimming stripped 7 bases from V and 5 bases from J, with 11 bases between. CDR3 bases: TGTGCCAGCACGGGTTCGGGTGAGACCCAGTACTTC. Translated: CASTGSGETQYF.

The rearrangement uses TRBV10-3 and TRBJ2-1; tentatively, D is TRBD2 (7 bases). Trimming shortened V by 8 bases and J by 6 bases, and 17 bases separated the two germline ends. This CDR3 has 14 residues. The V gene's germline CDR1 is ENHRY and CDR2 SYGVKD. CDR3 protein: CAILGGPETNEQFF. The DNA of the CDR3 is TGTGCCATCCTCGGGGGGCCCGAGACCAATGAGCAGTTCTTC.

The chain links TRBV4-3 to TRBJ2-2; no clear D. V gave up 4 bases and J gave up 0 bases, with 15 bases separating them. This CDR3 spans 17 amino acids. The germline CDR1 and CDR2 sequences are LGHNA and YSLEER. CDR3 sequence: CASSPRLQFPNTGELFF. In DNA form, the CDR3 reads TGCGCCAGCAGCCCTCGCCTACAGTTTCCGAACACCGGGGAGCTGTTTTTT.